Listed here are 27 T cell receptor beta chains from one sample, sequenced in a study of blood T cell repertoires in COVID-19. The repertoire was sequenced with immunoSEQ multiplex PCR; TCRdb's copy has only in-frame clones and lacks some. Altogether 150,000 to 180,000 clones are present, about 80% being singletons, with the ten largest covering around 0.62%. The sequencing input was peripheral blood. These receptors all come from a man aged 60 to 75 with acute or convalescent COVID-19.

This clone has only a few counts. The gene calls are TRBV7-2 and TRBJ1-1; TRBD1 aligns across 8 bases. Germline V gene sequence: CDR1 SGHTA, CDR2 FQGNSA. V dropped 4 bases and J dropped 0; count of bases not matched to a gene: 7. This CDR3 comprises 16 residues. Here the CDR3 reads CASSSTGGFMNTEAFF. As DNA, the CDR3 is TGTGCCAGCAGCTCTACAGGGGGATTCATGAACACTGAAGCTTTCTTT.

CDR3 amino acids: CASSSRQGINYGYTF. In DNA form, the CDR3 reads TGTGCCAGCAGCTCCCGACAGGGAATTAACTATGGCTACACCTTC. V is TRBV5-4 and J is TRBJ1-2; TRBD1 agrees at 7 bases. The germline V gene has CDR1 SGHNT and CDR2 YYREEE (reference sequence). The V and J ends lost 3 bases and 1 base, in that order; junction bases with no gene match: 6. The CDR3 has 15 amino acids.

V and J are TRBV29-1 and TRBJ2-7; D unclear. Deletions cut 4 bases from V and 3 bases from J, with 13 bases between. Germline lookup yields CDR1 SQVTM and CDR2 ANQGSEA. This CDR3 is built from 13 residues. CDR3 in DNA: TGCAGCGTTGTCGGTCGATACGGCTACGAGCAGTACTTC. Protein sequence: CSVVGRYGYEQYF.

The CDR3 loop reads CASSPLGGYRNEQFF. In nucleotides, the CDR3 is TGCGCCAGCAGCCCCTTAGGAGGATATAGGAATGAGCAGTTCTTC. J is TRBJ2-1 and V is TRBV5-1; the D gene is possibly TRBD2 (5 bases). The CDR3 totals 15 residues. The V and J ends lost 4 bases and 7 bases respectively, with 18 bases between them. CDR1 is SGHRS and CDR2 is YFSETQ in the germline V gene.

The chain links TRBV5-4 to TRBJ2-5; 7 bases align to TRBD2. V shed 0 bases, J shed 4 bases, and the junction held 6 bases outside the gene matches. Looked up from germline, CDR1 is SGHNT and CDR2 is YYREEE (reference sequence). The CDR3 contains 15 residues. The CDR3 here is CASSLEAGVRETQYF. CDR3 DNA sequence: TGTGCCAGCAGCTTGGAGGCGGGGGTTAGAGAGACCCAGTACTTC. Combining the CDR3 with reference TRBV5-4 and TRBJ2-5 gives the whole variable domain ETGVTQSPTHLIKTRGQQVTLRCSSQSGHNTVSWYQQALGQGPQFIFQYYREEENGRGNFPPRFSGLQFPNYSSELNVNALELDDSALYLCASSLEAGVRETQYFGPGTRLLVL.

The chain carries TRBV18 and TRBJ1-6; D is uncertain. This CDR3 has 16 residues. Germline values: CDR1 KGHSH, CDR2 LQKENI. Trimming took off 6 bases at V and 5 bases at J, with 17 bases between the two ends. In DNA, the CDR3 is TGTGCCAGCTCTCAGCGGGAATCGGGCGATAATTCACCCCTCCACTTT. This translates into CASSQRESGDNSPLHF.

The rearrangement joins TRBV6-5 to TRBJ1-1, with 9 bases fitting TRBD1. Germline trimming cut 4 bases from V and 0 bases from J; bases unmatched to any gene: 3. Looked up from germline, CDR1 is MNHEY and CDR2 is SVGAGI. The CDR3 length is 15 residues. In DNA form, the CDR3 reads TGTGCCAGCAGTTGGGGGACAGGGCTGAACACTGAAGCTTTCTTT. Translating it yields CASSWGTGLNTEAFF.

This chain connects TRBV7-2 to TRBJ2-1, with D perhaps matching TRBD2 (5 bases). V was clipped by 4 bases and J by 7 bases, with 8 bases between them. From germline, CDR1 is SGHTA and CDR2 FQGNSA. This CDR3 contains 12 residues. This CDR3 reads CASSSPGNEQFF. The CDR3 nucleotides read TGTGCCAGCAGCTCGCCGGGAAATGAGCAGTTCTTC.

V gene TRBV7-9 combines with J gene TRBJ2-3, with 8 bases aligning to TRBD1. This CDR3 is built from 12 residues. CDR1 is SEHNR, CDR2 FQNEAQ, per germline (reference sequence). With 5 bases clipped from V and 8 bases from J, the junction kept 3 bases outside the gene matches. The CDR3 spells CASSLGQGTQYF. CDR3 DNA: TGTGCCAGCAGCCTCGGACAGGGTACGCAGTATTTT.

The V and J genes are TRBV7-9 and TRBJ2-3, with 7 positions matching TRBD2. Germline loops: CDR1 SEHNR, CDR2 FQNEAQ (reference sequence). V trimming: 3 bases; J trimming: 3 bases; junction bases outside the gene matches: 6. The CDR3 length is 15 residues. The CDR3 sequence: CASSFDGRNTDTQYF. The DNA for the CDR3 is TGTGCCAGCAGCTTCGACGGGAGGAATACAGATACGCAGTATTTT.

V usage is TRBV11-2 and J usage is TRBJ2-7; perhaps TRBD1 as D (5 bases). CDR1 and CDR2 (germline): SGHAT, FQNNGV. The CDR3 length is 15 residues. Trimming pared 0 bases from V and 3 bases from J, leaving 12 bases between. In DNA form, the CDR3 reads TGTGCCAGCAGCTTAGAGGACACTATAGACTACGAGCAGTACTTC. This encodes CASSLEDTIDYEQYF.

The chain has TRBV6-6 and TRBJ2-7, with 8 bases identical to TRBD2. From germline, CDR1 is MNHNY and CDR2 SVGAGI (reference sequence). This CDR3 has 15 amino acids. Trimming cost V 0 bases and J 5 bases; bases outside gene matches: 6. CDR3: CASSYSAGGSNEQYF. Here the CDR3 DNA reads TGTGCCAGCAGTTACTCCGCGGGAGGTAGTAACGAGCAGTACTTC.

This chain connects TRBV5-4 to TRBJ1-3; 7 bases line up with TRBD1. CDR3 length: 17 amino acids. Germline lookup yields CDR1 SGHNT and CDR2 YYREEE (reference sequence). V trimming: 2 bases; J trimming: 7 bases; junction bases outside the gene matches: 15. The CDR3 sequence: CASSFSSGAGGYNTIYF. The DNA of the CDR3 is TGTGCCAGCAGCTTCTCCTCGGGAGCAGGGGGTTACAACACCATATATTTT. The full variable domain, rest sourced from reference TRBV5-4 and TRBJ1-3, is ETGVTQSPTHLIKTRGQQVTLRCSSQSGHNTVSWYQQALGQGPQFIFQYYREEENGRGNFPPRFSGLQFPNYSSELNVNALELDDSALYLCASSFSSGAGGYNTIYFGEGSWLTVV.

The chain recombines TRBV24-1 with TRBJ1-1; weak D call: TRBD1 (6 bases). The CDR3 sequence is 16 residues long. V lost 4 bases and J lost 0, with 14 bases in between. The germline V gene encodes CDR1 KGHDR and CDR2 SFDVKD. As DNA, the CDR3 is TGTGCCACCAGTGAGAACACAGGGTTCATGAACACTGAAGCTTTCTTT. Translated, it gives CATSENTGFMNTEAFF.

The chain carries TRBV6-5 and TRBJ2-7, with D maybe TRBD1 (5 bases). Germline loops: CDR1 MNHEY, CDR2 SVGAGI. Between the trimmed V and J ends, which lost 4 bases and 0 bases, there was a span of 10 bases. There are 14 residues in the CDR3. CDR3 nucleotide sequence: TGTGCCAGCAGTTGGGGCTCGGTCTCCTACGAGCAGTACTTC. Translated, it gives CASSWGSVSYEQYF.

This clone was detected once. The chain recombines TRBV11-2 with TRBJ2-4, with 12 bases that match TRBD2. Trimming cost V 2 bases and J 0 bases; bases outside gene matches: 5. This CDR3 spans 18 amino acids. Per the germline V gene, CDR1 is SGHAT and CDR2 is FQNNGV. The CDR3 region is CASSLSTSGSTAKNIQYF. CDR3 bases: TGTGCCAGCAGCTTATCGACTAGCGGGAGTACAGCCAAAAACATTCAGTACTTC.

This clone turned up a few times. The rearrangement uses TRBV3-1 (or the pseudogene TRBV3-2) and TRBJ1-5; D is unresolved. Germline V gives CDR1 LGHDT, CDR2 YNNKEL (reference sequence). This CDR3 comprises 14 residues. V lost 1 base, J lost 3 bases, and 7 bases lay in between. Here the CDR3 reads CASSQGGFNQPQHF. For the CDR3, the DNA is TGTGCCAGCAGCCAAGGAGGGTTCAATCAGCCCCAGCATTTT.

This chain connects TRBV29-1 to TRBJ2-3, with TRBD1 matching 9 bases. This CDR3 comprises 13 residues. CDR1 and CDR2 from the germline V gene are SQVTM and ANQGSEA. V gave up 3 bases and J gave up 5 bases; unmatched junction bases: 3. CDR3 coding DNA: TGCAGCGTTGATACGGGACAGGGAGATACGCAGTATTTT. Translation: CSVDTGQGDTQYF.

The rearrangement links TRBV5-1 to TRBJ2-4, with TRBD1 as a possible D gene (6 bases). This CDR3 comprises 15 residues. Trimming removed 0 bases at V and 1 base at J, with 8 bases between. CDR1 and CDR2 from the germline V gene are SGHRS and YFSETQ. This CDR3 reads CASSLGTAAKNIQYF. The CDR3 DNA is TGCGCCAGCAGCTTGGGGACAGCCGCCAAAAACATTCAGTACTTC.

The gene calls are TRBV12-3 or TRBV12-4 and TRBJ1-3, with D unclear. V was cut by 10 bases and J by 0 bases, with 10 bases left in between. This CDR3 spans 13 amino acids. CDR3: CAIGRNSGNTIYF. In DNA, the CDR3 is TGTGCCATTGGGAGGAACTCTGGAAACACCATATATTTT.

This clone was seen more than once but under ten times. V gene TRBV6-2 or TRBV6-3 combines with J gene TRBJ1-2, with TRBD1 matching 7 bases. The ends lost 5 bases at V and 4 bases at J; junction bases unmatched: 13. Germline assignment: CDR1 MNHEY and CDR2 SVGEGT. The CDR3 length is 16 residues. CDR3 loop: CASSEVRGIAGYGYTF. The CDR3 DNA reads as TGTGCCAGCAGTGAGGTCAGGGGGATTGCAGGCTATGGCTACACCTTC.

This clone was found once. The genes are TRBV9 and TRBJ2-1, with TRBD1 matching over 10 bases. CDR3 length: 15 residues. Germline-derived CDR1 and CDR2 are SGDLS and YYNGEE. Trimming cost V 3 bases and J 3 bases; bases outside gene matches: 3. This chain's CDR3 is CASSATGGNYNEQFF. CDR3 nucleotide sequence: TGTGCCAGCAGCGCGACAGGGGGCAACTACAATGAGCAGTTCTTC.

The chain combines TRBV6-5 with TRBJ1-3; D is uncertain. CDR1 is MNHEY and CDR2 is SVGAGI in the germline V gene. Trimming took off 2 bases at V and 4 bases at J, with 12 bases between the two ends. The CDR3 is 15 residues long. CDR3 region: CASSYGGSGGNTIYF. CDR3 DNA: TGTGCCAGCAGTTACGGCGGCAGTGGAGGAAACACCATATATTTT.

The J gene is TRBJ1-2, the V gene TRBV6-4; no firm D call. The V and J ends lost 2 bases and 2 bases respectively, with 9 bases between them. Germline CDR1 reads MRHNA; CDR2 reads SNTAGT. The CDR3 runs 14 residues. CDR3 sequence reads: CASSDGLTNYGYTF. CDR3 nucleotides: TGTGCCAGCAGTGACGGTCTTACAAACTATGGCTACACCTTC.

The gene calls are TRBV5-5 and TRBJ2-5; maybe TRBD2 (6 bases). The CDR3 is 15 amino acids. With 3 bases removed from V and 2 bases from J, the gap between germline ends came to 14 bases. Looked up from germline, CDR1 is SGHKS and CDR2 is YYEKEE (reference sequence). The CDR3 is CASSSPRELQETQYF. For the CDR3, the DNA is TGTGCCAGCAGCTCGCCACGGGAGTTACAAGAGACCCAGTACTTC.

The chain recombines TRBV19 with TRBJ2-1; D unresolved. Trimming removed 4 bases from V and 10 bases from J, with 8 bases in between. The CDR3 is 11 residues long. The germline V gene encodes CDR1 LNHDA and CDR2 SQIVND (reference sequence). The DNA for the CDR3 is TGTGCCAGTAGTACCCTGCGGGAGCAGTTCTTC. This sequence encodes CASSTLREQFF.

This clone was counted only a few times. The rearrangement links TRBV5-1 to TRBJ1-2; D gene ambiguous. This CDR3 contains 13 residues. Germline V gene lookup returns CDR1 SGHRS and CDR2 YFSETQ. V was cut by 0 bases and J by 0 bases, with 3 bases left in between. CDR3 region: CASSLGANYGYTF. Written as DNA, the CDR3 is TGCGCCAGCAGCTTGGGAGCTAACTATGGCTACACCTTC.